This TCR beta chain is from a study of T cells in Graves' hyperthyroidism and ophthalmopathy. General study results and limits: The model forecast ophthalmopathy, anticipating it by a median around 6.5 months before onset.

Amplified regions were TCR beta CDR3 sequences from RNA transcripts. In the first-round RT-PCR of the TCR CDR3, the HTBI primer set was used. A single record per CDR3 protein comes from TCRdb applying MiXCR to the multiplex PCR reads. The repertoire consists of some 600,000 distinct CDR3 sequences, with 14% occurring once and the leading ten covering 5% to 7%. The CDR3 loop spans 14 amino acids. Germline V gives CDR1 SNHLY, CDR2 FYNNEI. V lost 3 bases, J lost 1 base, and 0 bases stayed unmatched. This clonotype was counted many times. Its target is not known. Initially, at the first diagnosis of hyperthyroidism and before any ophthalmopathy symptoms, blood was sampled.

The source of this sequence is a woman aged 25 to 45 with Graves' hyperthyroidism that later progressed to Graves' ophthalmopathy. The specimen was blood. The rearrangement uses TRBV2 and TRBJ2-1; 7 bases agree with TRBD1. The CDR3 nucleotides are TGTGCCAGCAGTGAGGACAGGTCCTACAATGAGCAGTTCTTC. This encodes CASSEDRSYNEQFF. Based on the CDR3 plus reference TRBV2 and TRBJ2-1, the full variable domain is EPEVTQTPSHQVTQMGQEVILRCVPISNHLYFYWYRQILGQKVEFLVSFYNNEISEKSEIFDDQFSVERPDGSNFTLKIRSTKLEDSAMYFCASSEDRSYNEQFFGPGTRLTVL.